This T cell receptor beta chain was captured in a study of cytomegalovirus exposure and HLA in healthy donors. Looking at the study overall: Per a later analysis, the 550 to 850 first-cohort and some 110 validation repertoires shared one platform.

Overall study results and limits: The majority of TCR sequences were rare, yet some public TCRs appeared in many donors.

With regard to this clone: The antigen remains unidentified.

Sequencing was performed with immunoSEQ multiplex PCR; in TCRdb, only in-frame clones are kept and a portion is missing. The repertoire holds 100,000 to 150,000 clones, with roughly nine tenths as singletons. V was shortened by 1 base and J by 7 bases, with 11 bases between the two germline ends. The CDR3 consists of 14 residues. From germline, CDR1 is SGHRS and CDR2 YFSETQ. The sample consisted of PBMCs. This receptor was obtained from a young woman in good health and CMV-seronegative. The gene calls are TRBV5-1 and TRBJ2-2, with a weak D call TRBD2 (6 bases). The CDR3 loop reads CASSLLGGDGELFF. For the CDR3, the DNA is TGCGCCAGCAGCTTGCTCGGGGGTGACGGGGAGCTGTTTTTT.